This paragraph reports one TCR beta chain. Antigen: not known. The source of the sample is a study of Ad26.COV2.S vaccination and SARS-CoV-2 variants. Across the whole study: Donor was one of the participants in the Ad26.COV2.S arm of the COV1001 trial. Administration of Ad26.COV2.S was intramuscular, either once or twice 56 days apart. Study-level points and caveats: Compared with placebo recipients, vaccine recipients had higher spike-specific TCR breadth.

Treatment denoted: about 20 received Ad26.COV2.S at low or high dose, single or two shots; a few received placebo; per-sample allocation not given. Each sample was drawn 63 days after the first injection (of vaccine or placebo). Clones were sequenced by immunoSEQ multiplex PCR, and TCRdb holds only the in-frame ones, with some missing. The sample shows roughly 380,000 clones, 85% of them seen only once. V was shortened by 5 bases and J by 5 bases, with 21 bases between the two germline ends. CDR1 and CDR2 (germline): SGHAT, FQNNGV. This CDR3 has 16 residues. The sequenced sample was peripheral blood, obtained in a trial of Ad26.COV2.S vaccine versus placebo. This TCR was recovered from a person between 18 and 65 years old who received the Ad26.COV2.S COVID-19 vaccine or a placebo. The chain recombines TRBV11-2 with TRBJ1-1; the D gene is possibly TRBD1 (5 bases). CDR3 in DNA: TGTGCCAGCAGCCCTCCTATTTGGGGGGAAGGGACTGAAGCTTTCTTT. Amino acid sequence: CASSPPIWGEGTEAFF.